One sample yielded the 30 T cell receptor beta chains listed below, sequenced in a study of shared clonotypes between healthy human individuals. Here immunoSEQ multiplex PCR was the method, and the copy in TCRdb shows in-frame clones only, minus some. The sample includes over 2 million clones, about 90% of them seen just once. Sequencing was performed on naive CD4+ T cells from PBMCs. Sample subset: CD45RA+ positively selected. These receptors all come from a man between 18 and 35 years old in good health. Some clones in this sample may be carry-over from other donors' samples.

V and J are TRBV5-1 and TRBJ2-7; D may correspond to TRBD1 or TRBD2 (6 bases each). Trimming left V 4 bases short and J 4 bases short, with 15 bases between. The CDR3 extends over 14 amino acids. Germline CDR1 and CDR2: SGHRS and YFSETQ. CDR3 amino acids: CASSARGGPYEQYF. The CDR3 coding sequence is TGCGCCAGCAGCGCCCGAGGGGGGCCTTACGAGCAGTACTTC.

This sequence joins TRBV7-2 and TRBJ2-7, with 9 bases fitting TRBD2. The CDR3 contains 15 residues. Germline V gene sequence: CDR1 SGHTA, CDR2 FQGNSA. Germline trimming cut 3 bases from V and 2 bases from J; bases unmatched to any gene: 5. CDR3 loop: CASSFTGLATYEQYF. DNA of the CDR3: TGTGCCAGCAGCTTTACGGGACTAGCCACCTACGAGCAGTACTTC.

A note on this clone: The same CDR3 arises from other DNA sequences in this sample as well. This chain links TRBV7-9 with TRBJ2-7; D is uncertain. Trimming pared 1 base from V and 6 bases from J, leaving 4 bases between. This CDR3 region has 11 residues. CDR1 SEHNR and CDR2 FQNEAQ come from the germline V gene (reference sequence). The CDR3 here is CASSLGLEQYF. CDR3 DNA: TGTGCCAGCAGCTTAGGGCTCGAGCAGTACTTC.

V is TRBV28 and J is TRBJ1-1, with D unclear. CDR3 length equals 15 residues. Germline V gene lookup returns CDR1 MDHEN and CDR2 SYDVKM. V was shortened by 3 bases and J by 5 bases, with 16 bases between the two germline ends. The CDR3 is CASSFIRVLSTEAFF. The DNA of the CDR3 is TGTGCCAGCAGTTTTATAAGGGTCTTGAGTACTGAAGCTTTCTTT. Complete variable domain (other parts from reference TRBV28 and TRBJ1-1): DVKVTQSSRYLVKRTGEKVFLECVQDMDHENMFWYRQDPGLGLRLIYFSYDVKMKEKGDIPEGYSVSREKKERFSLILESASTNQTSMYLCASSFIRVLSTEAFFGQGTRLTVV.

The CDR3 bases are TGTGCCAGCAGCTTAGATCGGGCGGAGCAGTTCTTC. Its translation: CASSLDRAEQFF. The chain links TRBV7-2 to TRBJ2-1; D is undetermined. Germline V gene sequence: CDR1 SGHTA, CDR2 FQGNSA. Trimming left V 1 base short and J 10 bases short, with 8 bases between. The CDR3 is 12 amino acids.

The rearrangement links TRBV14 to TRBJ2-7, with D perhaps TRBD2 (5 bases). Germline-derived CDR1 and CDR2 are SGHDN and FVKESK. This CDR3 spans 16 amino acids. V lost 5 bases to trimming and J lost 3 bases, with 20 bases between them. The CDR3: CASSFFGSGNLYEQYF. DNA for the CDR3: TGTGCCAGCAGCTTTTTTGGTTCCGGGAATCTCTACGAGCAGTACTTC.

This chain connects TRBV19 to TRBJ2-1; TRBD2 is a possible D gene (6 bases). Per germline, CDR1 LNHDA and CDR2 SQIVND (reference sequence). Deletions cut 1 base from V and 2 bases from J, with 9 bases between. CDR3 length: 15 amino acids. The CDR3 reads CASSIVGGTYNEQFF. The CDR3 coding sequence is TGTGCCAGTAGTATAGTGGGAGGCACCTACAATGAGCAGTTCTTC.

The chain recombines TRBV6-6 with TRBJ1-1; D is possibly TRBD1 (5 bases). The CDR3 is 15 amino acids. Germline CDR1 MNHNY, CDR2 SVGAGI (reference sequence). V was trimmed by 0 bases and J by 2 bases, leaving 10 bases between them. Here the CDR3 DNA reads TGTGCCAGCAGTTACTCATCGGGGGGTAACACTGAAGCTTTCTTT. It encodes CASSYSSGGNTEAFF.

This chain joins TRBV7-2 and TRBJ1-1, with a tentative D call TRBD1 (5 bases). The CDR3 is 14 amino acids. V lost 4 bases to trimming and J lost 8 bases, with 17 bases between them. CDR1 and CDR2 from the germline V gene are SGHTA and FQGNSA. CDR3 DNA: TGTGCCAGCAGCTCCAGGAGGGGTAATGGCGAAGCTTTCTTT. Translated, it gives CASSSRRGNGEAFF.

The CDR3 DNA reads TGCAGCGTTGAATGGGCAGGGCGACAAGAGACCCAGTACTTC. It specifies CSVEWAGRQETQYF. The chain has TRBV29-1 and TRBJ2-5; possibly TRBD1 for D (5 bases). Trimming removed 2 bases at V and 2 bases at J, with 12 bases between. The CDR3 runs to 14 residues. Germline V gene data show CDR1 as SQVTM and CDR2 as ANQGSEA.

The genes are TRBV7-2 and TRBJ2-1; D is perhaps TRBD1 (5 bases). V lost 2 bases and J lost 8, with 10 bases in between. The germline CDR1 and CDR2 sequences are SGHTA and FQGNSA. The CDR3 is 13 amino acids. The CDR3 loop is CASSLLGRDEQFF. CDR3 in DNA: TGTGCCAGCAGCTTATTGGGGCGAGATGAGCAGTTCTTC.

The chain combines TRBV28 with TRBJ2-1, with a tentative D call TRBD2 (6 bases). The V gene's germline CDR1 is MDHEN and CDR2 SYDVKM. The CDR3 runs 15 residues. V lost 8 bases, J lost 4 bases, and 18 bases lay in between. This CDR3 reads CASYPGSPSYNEQFF. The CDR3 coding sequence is TGTGCCAGCTACCCCGGGAGCCCGTCTTACAATGAGCAGTTCTTC.

The CDR3 protein is CASSDSGGDYGYTF. The CDR3 DNA reads TGTGCCAGCAGTGACTCGGGAGGGGACTATGGCTACACCTTC. V usage is TRBV6-4 and J usage is TRBJ1-2; weak D call: TRBD1 (5 bases). The germline CDR1 and CDR2 sequences are MRHNA and SNTAGT. Trimming took 0 bases from V and 3 from J, leaving 8 bases between them. The CDR3 consists of 14 residues.

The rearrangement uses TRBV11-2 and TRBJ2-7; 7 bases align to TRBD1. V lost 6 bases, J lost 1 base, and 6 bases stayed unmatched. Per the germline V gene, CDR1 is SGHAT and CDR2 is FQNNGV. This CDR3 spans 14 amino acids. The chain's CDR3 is CASSRTGTSYEQYF. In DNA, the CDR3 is TGTGCCAGCAGTCGGACAGGTACTTCCTACGAGCAGTACTTC.

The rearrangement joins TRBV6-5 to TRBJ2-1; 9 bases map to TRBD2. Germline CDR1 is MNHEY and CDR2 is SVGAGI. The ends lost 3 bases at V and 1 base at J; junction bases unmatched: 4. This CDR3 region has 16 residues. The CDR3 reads CASSYLSGRSYNEQFF. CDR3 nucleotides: TGTGCCAGCAGTTATCTAAGCGGGAGGTCCTACAATGAGCAGTTCTTC.

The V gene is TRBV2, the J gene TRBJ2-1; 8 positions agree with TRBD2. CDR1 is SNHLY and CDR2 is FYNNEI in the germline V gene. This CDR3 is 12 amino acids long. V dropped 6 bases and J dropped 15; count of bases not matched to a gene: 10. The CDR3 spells CASRDEREWSFF. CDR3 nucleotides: TGTGCCAGCAGGGACGAGCGGGAGTGGTCGTTCTTC.

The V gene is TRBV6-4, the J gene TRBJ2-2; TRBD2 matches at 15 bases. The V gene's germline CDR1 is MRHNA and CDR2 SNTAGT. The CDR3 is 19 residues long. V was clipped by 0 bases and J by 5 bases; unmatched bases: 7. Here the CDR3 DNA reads TGTGCCAGCAGTGACTCAGGACTAGCGGGAGGGCGTCGAACCGGGGAGCTGTTTTTT. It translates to CASSDSGLAGGRRTGELFF.

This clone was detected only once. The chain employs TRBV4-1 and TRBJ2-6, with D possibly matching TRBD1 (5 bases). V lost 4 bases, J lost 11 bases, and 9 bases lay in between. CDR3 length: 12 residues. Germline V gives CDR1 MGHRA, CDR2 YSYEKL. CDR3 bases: TGCGCCAGCAGCCCTCAGGGATACGTCCTGACTTTC. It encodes CASSPQGYVLTF.

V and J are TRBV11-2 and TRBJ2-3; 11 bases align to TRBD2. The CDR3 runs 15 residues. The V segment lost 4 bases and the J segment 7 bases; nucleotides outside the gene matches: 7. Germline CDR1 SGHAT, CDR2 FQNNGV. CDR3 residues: CASSSLGTSGNTQYF. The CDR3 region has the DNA TGTGCCAGCAGCTCCCTAGGGACTAGCGGCAATACGCAGTATTTT.

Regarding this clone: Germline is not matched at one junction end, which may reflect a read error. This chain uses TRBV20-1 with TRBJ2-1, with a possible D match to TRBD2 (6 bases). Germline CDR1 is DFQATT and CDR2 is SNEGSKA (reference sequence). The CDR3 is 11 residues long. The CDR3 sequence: CSASGTALQLF. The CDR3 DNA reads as TGCAGTGCTAGCGGGACTGCCCTCCAGCTCTTC.

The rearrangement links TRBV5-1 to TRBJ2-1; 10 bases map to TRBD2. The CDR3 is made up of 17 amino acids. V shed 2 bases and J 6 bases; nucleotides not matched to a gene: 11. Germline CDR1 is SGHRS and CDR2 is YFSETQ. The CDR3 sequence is CASSLKLGTSDPNEQFF. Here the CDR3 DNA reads TGCGCCAGCAGCTTAAAACTCGGGACTAGCGATCCCAATGAGCAGTTCTTC.

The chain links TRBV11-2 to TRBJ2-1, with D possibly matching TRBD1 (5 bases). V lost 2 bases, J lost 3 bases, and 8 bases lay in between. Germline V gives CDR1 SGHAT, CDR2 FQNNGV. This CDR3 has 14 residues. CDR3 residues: CASSLRQSYNEQFF. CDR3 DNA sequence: TGTGCCAGCAGCTTACGACAGAGCTACAATGAGCAGTTCTTC.

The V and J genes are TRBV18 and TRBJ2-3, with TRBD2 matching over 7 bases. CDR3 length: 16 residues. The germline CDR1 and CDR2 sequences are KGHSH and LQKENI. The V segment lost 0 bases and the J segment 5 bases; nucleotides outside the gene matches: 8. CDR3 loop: CASSPPGRASIDTQYF. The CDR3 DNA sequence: TGTGCCAGCTCACCACCGGGGAGGGCAAGTATAGATACGCAGTATTTT.

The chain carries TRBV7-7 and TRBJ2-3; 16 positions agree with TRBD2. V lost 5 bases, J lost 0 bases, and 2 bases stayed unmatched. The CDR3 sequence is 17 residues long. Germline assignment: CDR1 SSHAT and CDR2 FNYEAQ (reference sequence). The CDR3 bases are TGTGCCAGCAGCCCGGGACTAGCGGGAGGGAGCACAGATACGCAGTATTTT. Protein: CASSPGLAGGSTDTQYF.

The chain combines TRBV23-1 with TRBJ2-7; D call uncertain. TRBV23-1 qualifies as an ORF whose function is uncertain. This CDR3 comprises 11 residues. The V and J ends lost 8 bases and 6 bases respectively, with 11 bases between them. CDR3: CASSHRPEQYF. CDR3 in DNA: TGCGCCAGCTCTCACCGCCCCGAGCAGTACTTC.

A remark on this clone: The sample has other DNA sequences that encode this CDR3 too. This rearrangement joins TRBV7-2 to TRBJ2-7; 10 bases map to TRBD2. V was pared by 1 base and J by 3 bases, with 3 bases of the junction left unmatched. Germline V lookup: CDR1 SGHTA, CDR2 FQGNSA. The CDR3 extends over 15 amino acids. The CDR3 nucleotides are TGTGCCAGCAGCTTAGTCTCTAGCGGGAGCTACGAGCAGTACTTC. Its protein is CASSLVSSGSYEQYF.

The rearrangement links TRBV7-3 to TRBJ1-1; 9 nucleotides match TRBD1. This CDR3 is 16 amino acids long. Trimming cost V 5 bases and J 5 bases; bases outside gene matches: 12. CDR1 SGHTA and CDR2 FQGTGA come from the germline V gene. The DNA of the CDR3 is TGTGCCAGCAGCCTCCGGACAGGGGAGCCAGGTACTGAAGCTTTCTTT. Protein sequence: CASSLRTGEPGTEAFF.

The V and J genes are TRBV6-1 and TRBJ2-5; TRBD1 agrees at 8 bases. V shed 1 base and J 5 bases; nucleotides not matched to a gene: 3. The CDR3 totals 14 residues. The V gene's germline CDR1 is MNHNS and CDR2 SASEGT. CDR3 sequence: CASSEGYRGETQYF. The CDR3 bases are TGTGCCAGCAGTGAAGGATACAGGGGGGAGACCCAGTACTTC.

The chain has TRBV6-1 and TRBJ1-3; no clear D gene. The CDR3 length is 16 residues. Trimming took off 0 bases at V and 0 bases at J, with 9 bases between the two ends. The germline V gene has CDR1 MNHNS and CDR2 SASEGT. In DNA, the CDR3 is TGTGCCAGCAGTGAAGCGTTAGGCTACTCTGGAAACACCATATATTTT. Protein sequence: CASSEALGYSGNTIYF.

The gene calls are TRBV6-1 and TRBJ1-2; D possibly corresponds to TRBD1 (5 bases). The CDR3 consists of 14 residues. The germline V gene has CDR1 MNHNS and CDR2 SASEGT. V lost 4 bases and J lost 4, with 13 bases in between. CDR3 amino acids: CASSGGTWTYGYTF. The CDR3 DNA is TGTGCCAGCAGTGGGGGGACCTGGACCTATGGCTACACCTTC.